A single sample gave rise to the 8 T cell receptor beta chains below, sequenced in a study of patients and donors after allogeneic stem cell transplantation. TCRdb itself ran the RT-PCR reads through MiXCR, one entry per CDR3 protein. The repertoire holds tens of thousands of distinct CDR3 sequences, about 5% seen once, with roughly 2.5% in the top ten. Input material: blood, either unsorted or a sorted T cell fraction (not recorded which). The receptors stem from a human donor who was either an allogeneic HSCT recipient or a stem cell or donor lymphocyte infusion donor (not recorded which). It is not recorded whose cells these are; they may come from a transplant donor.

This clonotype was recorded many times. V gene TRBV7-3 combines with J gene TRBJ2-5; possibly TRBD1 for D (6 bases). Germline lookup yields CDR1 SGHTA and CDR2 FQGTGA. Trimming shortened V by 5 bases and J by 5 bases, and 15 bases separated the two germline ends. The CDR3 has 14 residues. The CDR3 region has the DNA TGTGCCAGCAGCACCACAGGGTATGGGGAGACCCAGTACTTC. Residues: CASSTTGYGETQYF.

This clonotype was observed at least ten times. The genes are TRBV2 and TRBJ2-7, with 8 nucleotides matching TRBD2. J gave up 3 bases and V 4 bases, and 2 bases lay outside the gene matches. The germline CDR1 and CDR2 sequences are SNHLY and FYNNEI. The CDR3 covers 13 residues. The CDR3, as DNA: TGTGCCAGCAGTGTAGGGACTAGCTACGAGCAGTACTTC. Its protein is CASSVGTSYEQYF.

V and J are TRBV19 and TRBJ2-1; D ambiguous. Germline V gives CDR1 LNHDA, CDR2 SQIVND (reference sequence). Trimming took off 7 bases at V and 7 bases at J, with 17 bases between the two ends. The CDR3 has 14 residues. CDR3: CASKNALRINEQFF. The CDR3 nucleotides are TGTGCCAGTAAGAATGCTTTAAGGATAAATGAGCAGTTCTTC.

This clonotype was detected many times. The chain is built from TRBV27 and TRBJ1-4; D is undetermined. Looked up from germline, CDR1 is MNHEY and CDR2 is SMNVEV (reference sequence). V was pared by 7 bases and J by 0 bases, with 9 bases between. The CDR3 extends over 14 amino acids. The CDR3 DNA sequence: TGTGCCAGCACTTCCCTAGCAACTAATGAAAAACTGTTTTTT. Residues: CASTSLATNEKLFF.

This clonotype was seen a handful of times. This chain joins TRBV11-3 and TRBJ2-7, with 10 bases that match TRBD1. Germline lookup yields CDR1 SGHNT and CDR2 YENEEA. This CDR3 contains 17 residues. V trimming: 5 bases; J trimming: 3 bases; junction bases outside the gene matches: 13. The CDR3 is CASSTQQSRTGGYEQYF. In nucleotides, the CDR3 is TGTGCCAGCAGCACACAACAATCCCGGACAGGGGGCTACGAGCAGTACTTC.

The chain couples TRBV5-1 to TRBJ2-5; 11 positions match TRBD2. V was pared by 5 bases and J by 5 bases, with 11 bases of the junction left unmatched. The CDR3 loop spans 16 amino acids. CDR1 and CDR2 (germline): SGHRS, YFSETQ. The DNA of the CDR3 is TGCGCCAGCAGAGGCCTAGCGGGGGGCGCCAGGGAGACCCAGTACTTC. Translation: CASRGLAGGARETQYF.

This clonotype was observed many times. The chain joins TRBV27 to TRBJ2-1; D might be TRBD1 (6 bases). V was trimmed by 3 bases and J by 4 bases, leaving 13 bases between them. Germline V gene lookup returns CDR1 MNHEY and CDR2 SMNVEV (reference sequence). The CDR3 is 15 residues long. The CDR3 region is CASSLNRDTYNEQFF. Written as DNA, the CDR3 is TGTGCCAGCAGTTTGAACAGGGACACTTACAATGAGCAGTTCTTC.

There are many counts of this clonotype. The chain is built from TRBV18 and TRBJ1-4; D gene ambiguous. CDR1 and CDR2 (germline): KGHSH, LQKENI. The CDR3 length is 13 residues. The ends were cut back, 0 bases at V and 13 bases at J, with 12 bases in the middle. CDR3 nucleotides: TGTGCCAGCTCACCACCCCAGGCTAGGACACTGTTTTTT. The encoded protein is CASSPPQARTLFF.